The 21 T cell receptor beta chains below all came from one sample that was sequenced in a study of CD8 T cells in ankylosing spondylitis (dated 2017 in TCRdb). Broader findings and caveats from the paper: Blood from ankylosing spondylitis patients appeared to be characterized by a TCR beta motif composed of about eight highly homologous amino acid variants.

No antigen has been identified for these receptors. Libraries were constructed by 5' RACE. TCRdb records Illumina HiSeq 2500 as the sequencer. Starting from the raw public reads, TCRdb applied fastp trimming at Q25, assembled clones with MiXCR and retained in-frame beta chains. Each entry is one CDR3 protein sequence, shown with its most common DNA and genes. The sample table shows roughly 700,000 distinct CDR3 sequences, and around 17% are seen once. The ten largest account for under 20% of the sample. Sequencing was performed on blood, either unsorted or a sorted T cell fraction (not recorded which). The receptor set was obtained from a male donor with ankylosing spondylitis.

This clonotype was observed a handful of times. This sequence joins TRBV15 and TRBJ2-3; D gene ambiguous. Deletions cut 0 bases from V and 2 bases from J, with 3 bases between. Germline V gives CDR1 LNHNV, CDR2 YYDKDF (reference sequence). The length of the CDR3 is 13 residues. The DNA of the CDR3 is TGTGCCACCAGCAGAGACCACACAGATACGCAGTATTTT. This codes for CATSRDHTDTQYF. The variable domain in full, with the rest retrieved from reference TRBV15 and TRBJ2-3, is DAMVIQNPRYQVTQFGKPVTLSCSQTLNHNVMYWYQQKSSQAPKLLFHYYDKDFNNEADTPDNFQSRRPNTSFCFLDIRSPGLGDTAMYLCATSRDHTDTQYFGPGTRLTVL.

Only a few counts were recorded for this clonotype. The genes are TRBV4-3 and TRBJ2-3; no firm D call. Germline loops: CDR1 LGHNA, CDR2 YSLEER. Trimming stripped 2 bases from V and 2 bases from J, with 17 bases between. The CDR3 sequence is 17 residues long. CDR3: CASSQSILGTNTDTQYF. CDR3 in DNA: TGCGCCAGCAGCCAATCCATCTTGGGCACCAACACAGATACGCAGTATTTT.

This clonotype was seen more than once but under ten times. The chain combines TRBV7-2 with TRBJ2-1, with 8 bases aligning to TRBD2. The CDR3 totals 16 residues. Germline V gives CDR1 SGHTA, CDR2 FQGNSA. The ends lost 5 bases at V and 5 bases at J; junction bases unmatched: 11. The CDR3, as DNA: TGTGCCAGCAGCCAAATCAGACTAGCGAGGAACAATGAGCAGTTCTTC. It translates to CASSQIRLARNNEQFF. Full variable domain (missing parts from reference TRBV7-2 and TRBJ2-1): GAGVSQSPSNKVTEKGKDVELRCDPISGHTALYWYRQSLGQGLEFLIYFQGNSAPDKSGLPSDRFSAERTGGSVSTLTIQRTQQEDSAVYLCASSQIRLARNNEQFFGPGTRLTVL.

The chain joins TRBV6-1 to TRBJ2-3, with TRBD2 matching 7 bases. Trimming at V came to 6 bases and at J to 2 bases, leaving 14 bases not matched to a gene. The CDR3 has 17 residues. In germline, CDR1 is MNHNS, CDR2 SASEGT. This CDR3 is CASSPLGERGNTDTQYF. In DNA form, the CDR3 reads TGTGCCAGCAGCCCGCTGGGGGAGCGGGGAAACACAGATACGCAGTATTTT.

This clonotype has only a few counts. This chain uses TRBV20-1 with TRBJ1-1, with a tentative D call TRBD1 (6 bases). This CDR3 has 12 amino acids. The V end lost 6 bases, the J end lost 6 bases, and 14 bases lay between the germline ends. CDR1 is DFQATT, CDR2 SNEGSKA, per germline (reference sequence). The CDR3 is CSAITGYPEAFF. The CDR3 DNA sequence: TGCAGTGCCATCACAGGGTATCCTGAAGCTTTCTTT.

This CDR3 is CSARAPLAGGLTGELFF. CDR3 coding DNA: TGCAGTGCTAGAGCCCCACTAGCGGGGGGGCTCACCGGGGAGCTGTTTTTT. The chain uses TRBV20-1 and TRBJ2-2, with 13 bases fitting TRBD2. Per the germline V gene, CDR1 is DFQATT and CDR2 is SNEGSKA (reference sequence). The CDR3 covers 17 residues. Unmatched junction bases numbered 6, after V lost 1 base and J lost 4 bases.

The table lists this clonotype with a few counts. The V and J genes are TRBV7-2 and TRBJ2-7; 10 nucleotides line up with TRBD2. Per germline, CDR1 SGHTA and CDR2 FQGNSA. The trim removed 5 bases at V and 3 bases at J, leaving 10 bases unmatched. The CDR3 extends over 16 amino acids. The CDR3 protein is CASSAGRLAGGYEQYF. As DNA, the CDR3 is TGTGCCAGCAGCGCCGGGAGACTAGCGGGTGGCTACGAGCAGTACTTC.

This clonotype showed up just a few times. The chain combines TRBV10-3 with TRBJ2-7; D gene unclear. The CDR3 sequence is 14 residues long. V lost 0 bases, J lost 0 bases, and 6 bases lay in between. CDR1 and CDR2 (germline): ENHRY, SYGVKD. The chain's CDR3 is CAISESGNSYEQYF. CDR3 DNA sequence: TGTGCCATCAGTGAGTCGGGCAACTCCTACGAGCAGTACTTC.

The chain couples TRBV6-1 to TRBJ1-2, with TRBD1 as a possible D gene (6 bases). The CDR3 is 15 residues long. The V gene's germline CDR1 is MNHNS and CDR2 SASEGT. Trimming took 7 bases from V and 8 from J, leaving 23 bases between them. The CDR3 here is CASTKDSLELRGYTF. CDR3 in DNA: TGTGCCAGCACCAAGGACAGTCTGGAGTTGAGAGGCTACACCTTC.

The rearrangement uses TRBV6-2 or TRBV6-3 and TRBJ1-5; D unresolved. There are 13 residues in the CDR3. The V and J ends lost 2 bases and 3 bases respectively, with 5 bases between them. Germline lookup yields CDR1 MNHEY and CDR2 SVGEGT. This CDR3 reads CASSYGVNQPQHF. CDR3 DNA: TGTGCCAGCAGTTACGGGGTCAATCAGCCCCAGCATTTT.

This chain connects TRBV4-2 to TRBJ1-2; 7 bases align to TRBD1. CDR1 and CDR2 (germline): LGHNA, YNFKEQ. J gave up 4 bases and V 1 base, and 6 bases lay outside the gene matches. The CDR3 spans 15 residues. The CDR3 loop reads CASSQGQGFPYGYTF. CDR3 sequence (DNA): TGTGCCAGCAGCCAAGGACAGGGCTTTCCCTATGGCTACACCTTC.

This clonotype was observed a few times. The chain combines TRBV20-1 with TRBJ1-1; 10 bases are a match to TRBD1. The length of the CDR3 is 15 residues. V was pared by 6 bases and J by 4 bases, with 11 bases of the junction left unmatched. Germline V gives CDR1 DFQATT, CDR2 SNEGSKA (reference sequence). CDR3 sequence (DNA): TGCAGTGCCGGGGACCGGGACAGGGGCTTCACTGAAGCTTTCTTT. This encodes CSAGDRDRGFTEAFF.

This clonotype was picked up many times. The chain employs TRBV29-1 and TRBJ2-1; 13 bases align to TRBD2. The V and J ends lost 4 bases and 1 base, in that order; junction bases with no gene match: 1. CDR1 SQVTM and CDR2 ANQGSEA come from the germline V gene. The CDR3 has 15 amino acids. CDR3 amino acids: CSVGLAGGSYNEQFF. CDR3 coding DNA: TGCAGCGTTGGACTAGCGGGGGGATCCTACAATGAGCAGTTCTTC.

Only a few counts were recorded for this clonotype. The chain couples TRBV4-1 to TRBJ2-3; a possible D gene is TRBD2 (5 bases). Germline V lookup: CDR1 MGHRA, CDR2 YSYEKL. The CDR3 has 15 amino acids. Deletions cut 1 base from V and 10 bases from J, with 18 bases between. The DNA of the CDR3 is TGCGCCAGCAGCCAAGGCCCACCTCCGCTAGCCCCGCAGTATTTT. The encoded protein is CASSQGPPPLAPQYF.

The genes are TRBV5-6 and TRBJ2-6; D gene uncertain. CDR1 is SGHDT and CDR2 is YYEEEE in the germline V gene. V was pared by 0 bases and J by 0 bases, with 7 bases between. The CDR3 is made up of 16 amino acids. The CDR3 DNA sequence: TGTGCCAGCAGCTTGGGGTTGTTCTCTGGGGCCAACGTCCTGACTTTC. It specifies CASSLGLFSGANVLTF.

The V and J genes are TRBV6-1 and TRBJ1-5; 9 nucleotides line up with TRBD1. The CDR3 is 15 amino acids. V gave up 4 bases and J gave up 2 bases; unmatched junction bases: 3. From germline, CDR1 is MNHNS and CDR2 SASEGT. DNA for the CDR3: TGTGCCAGCAGTGGGGACAGGGATGGCAATCAGCCCCAGCATTTT. Translation: CASSGDRDGNQPQHF.

The CDR3 region is CASSPGRARYEQYF. The CDR3 DNA sequence: TGTGCCAGCAGCCCCGGGAGGGCCAGATACGAGCAGTACTTC. The chain uses TRBV12-3 or TRBV12-4 and TRBJ2-7, with 8 bases lining up with TRBD2. The CDR3 has 14 residues. With V trimmed by 6 bases and J by 4 bases, 8 bases remained unmatched.

This clonotype was counted only a few times. The V call is TRBV7-6, the J call TRBJ2-1; D perhaps matches TRBD2 (7 bases). The CDR3 sequence is 14 residues long. With 5 bases removed from V and 10 bases from J, the gap between germline ends came to 18 bases. CDR1 and CDR2 (germline): SGHVS, FNYEAQ. CDR3 region: CASSPRGGYGEQFF. In DNA form, the CDR3 reads TGTGCCAGCAGCCCGAGGGGGGGATATGGGGAGCAGTTCTTC.

The chain links TRBV7-9 to TRBJ2-1, with 10 bases aligning to TRBD2. CDR1 is SEHNR and CDR2 is FQNEAQ in the germline V gene (reference sequence). The CDR3 sequence is 14 residues long. V trimming: 2 bases; J trimming: 8 bases; junction bases outside the gene matches: 3. This chain's CDR3 is CASSLTLAGDEQFF. The CDR3 DNA sequence: TGTGCCAGCAGCTTAACGCTAGCGGGAGATGAGCAGTTCTTC. The full variable domain, in which reference TRBV7-9 and TRBJ2-1 provide the parts outside the CDR3, is DTGVSQNPRHKITKRGQNVTFRCDPISEHNRLYWYRQTLGQGPEFLTYFQNEAQLEKSRLLSDRFSAERPKGSFSTLEIQRTEQGDSAMYLCASSLTLAGDEQFFGPGTRLTVL.

This chain joins TRBV14 and TRBJ2-3; D is perhaps TRBD1 or TRBD2 (5 bases each). Trimming took 3 bases from V and 0 from J, leaving 19 bases between them. Germline V gives CDR1 SGHDN, CDR2 FVKESK. The CDR3 is made up of 18 amino acids. The CDR3 bases are TGTGCCAGCAGCCAGACGTGGGCGCAGGGACCTAGCACAGATACGCAGTATTTT. This gives the protein CASSQTWAQGPSTDTQYF.

Many counts were recorded for this clonotype. V is TRBV10-3 and J is TRBJ1-1; 8 nucleotides align to TRBD1. The J segment lost 3 bases and the V segment lost 7 bases, leaving 4 bases of the junction unmatched. The germline V gene has CDR1 ENHRY and CDR2 SYGVKD. This CDR3 is 13 amino acids long. In DNA form, the CDR3 reads TGTGCCATCACGGACAGGGCTGACACTGAAGCTTTCTTT. Its translation is CAITDRADTEAFF.